One and the same sample provided the 5 T cell receptor beta chains below, sequenced in a study of CD8 T cells in ankylosing spondylitis. MiXCR, run by TCRdb on the 5' RACE reads, gives a single entry per CDR3 protein. The data hold 450,000 or so distinct CDR3 sequences, with roughly 25% observed a single time. The antigens of these receptors remain unknown. Whole-study results and caveats: Seemingly characteristic of ankylosing spondylitis blood was a TCR beta motif consisting of about 8 highly homologous variants.

Sequencing was done on a sample of blood, either unsorted or a sorted T cell fraction (not recorded which). The receptors were gathered from a male donor with ankylosing spondylitis.

The gene calls are TRBV5-1 and TRBJ2-1; TRBD2 matches 7 bases. V dropped 6 bases and J dropped 4; count of bases not matched to a gene: 10. CDR3 length: 15 amino acids. The germline V gene has CDR1 SGHRS and CDR2 YFSETQ. The CDR3 sequence: CASTLAGTKYNEQFF. DNA of the CDR3: TGCGCCAGCACCCTGGCGGGGACTAAATACAATGAGCAGTTCTTC.

This clonotype was recorded a few times. The gene calls are TRBV5-1 and TRBJ1-2; maybe TRBD1 (5 bases). Trimming shortened V by 9 bases and J by 6 bases, and 15 bases separated the two germline ends. The CDR3 is made up of 12 amino acids. Per the germline V gene, CDR1 is SGHRS and CDR2 is YFSETQ. DNA of the CDR3: TGCGCCACAGGCCCCGGGGCGGATGGCTACACCTTC. Translated, it gives CATGPGADGYTF.

This clonotype was seen only a few times. J is TRBJ2-7 and V is TRBV7-2, with TRBD2 as a possible D gene (6 bases). There are 15 residues in the CDR3. Deletions cut 5 bases from V and 3 bases from J, with 17 bases between. CDR1 is SGHTA, CDR2 FQGNSA, per germline. CDR3 protein: CASSTGLPGIYEQYF. DNA of the CDR3: TGTGCCAGCAGCACCGGACTACCTGGTATCTACGAGCAGTACTTC.

This chain joins TRBV20-1 and TRBJ2-1; weak D call: TRBD2 (5 bases). V was pared by 3 bases and J by 8 bases, with 14 bases between. Germline loops: CDR1 DFQATT, CDR2 SNEGSKA (reference sequence). This CDR3 contains 13 residues. CDR3 DNA: TGCAGTGCTAGCACTAGAATTTTCGATGAGCAGTTCTTC. Amino acids: CSASTRIFDEQFF.

The chain combines TRBV7-9 with TRBJ2-2; D possibly matches TRBD1 or TRBD2 (5 bases each). Germline CDR1 SEHNR, CDR2 FQNEAQ (reference sequence). The CDR3 has 14 residues. With 6 bases removed from V and 6 bases from J, the gap between germline ends came to 14 bases. CDR3 coding DNA: TGTGCCAGCAGAGCTGGGACCCCCCCCGGGGAGCTGTTTTTT. Its protein product is CASRAGTPPGELFF.